The 15 T cell receptor beta chains listed next were all sequenced from one sample in a study of blood T cell repertoires in COVID-19. Produced via immunoSEQ multiplex PCR; TCRdb's table is partial and in-frame only. In the table there are more than 200,000 clones, around 82% of which are singletons. The sample comprised peripheral blood. Receptors originate from a woman aged 50 to 60 with acute or convalescent COVID-19.

V gene TRBV18 combines with J gene TRBJ1-2, with 8 bases matching TRBD1. The CDR3 is made up of 16 amino acids. Germline CDR1 KGHSH, CDR2 LQKENI. V shed 5 bases and J 6 bases; nucleotides not matched to a gene: 14. CDR3 DNA: TGTGCCAGCTCATCCCCGGGACAGGTCAAGGAGAATGGCTACACCTTC. Its protein is CASSSPGQVKENGYTF.

This chain connects TRBV19 to TRBJ2-3; TRBD2 aligns across 8 bases. Germline CDR1 reads LNHDA; CDR2 reads SQIVND (reference sequence). This CDR3 region has 15 residues. V shed 5 bases, J shed 2 bases, and the junction held 6 bases outside the gene matches. The CDR3 region is CASSGSGSSTDTQYF. The CDR3 DNA reads TGTGCCAGTAGTGGGAGCGGGAGCTCCACAGATACGCAGTATTTT.

The chain couples TRBV6-1 to TRBJ2-7, with 10 bases matching TRBD2. CDR1 is MNHNS and CDR2 is SASEGT in the germline V gene. The CDR3 sequence is 14 residues long. V lost 6 bases, J lost 4 bases, and 6 bases stayed unmatched. CDR3 region: CASSTSGRGYEQYF. CDR3 nucleotides: TGTGCCAGCAGCACCAGCGGGAGGGGGTACGAGCAGTACTTC.

The chain has TRBV10-1 and TRBJ2-7; D is possibly TRBD2 (6 bases). V lost 0 bases, J lost 2 bases, and 8 bases lay in between. The germline CDR1 and CDR2 sequences are WNHNN and SYGVQD (reference sequence). The CDR3 spans 14 residues. The CDR3: CASSESEGPYEQYF. The CDR3 nucleotides are TGCGCCAGCAGTGAGTCGGAGGGACCCTACGAGCAGTACTTC.

This clone came up once. V and J are TRBV6-6 and TRBJ1-3; D remains unclear. Germline CDR1 is MNHNY and CDR2 is SVGAGI (reference sequence). There are 13 residues in the CDR3. V lost 6 bases, J lost 4 bases, and 10 bases lay in between. The CDR3 spells CASSSPGGNTIYF. The CDR3 bases are TGTGCCAGCAGCTCTCCGGGGGGAAACACCATATATTTT.

A note on this clone: Compared with germline, one end of the junction differs, possibly owing to a read error. This chain uses TRBV27 with TRBJ2-5, with 10 positions matching TRBD2. From germline, CDR1 is MNHEY and CDR2 SMNVEV (reference sequence). This CDR3 is built from 15 residues. The CDR3 spells CATSLGSGGVETQYF. The CDR3 nucleotides read TGTGCCACCAGTCTCGGGAGCGGGGGGGTGGAGACCCAGTACTTC.

The chain joins TRBV13 to TRBJ2-7; 13 bases map to TRBD2. Unmatched junction bases numbered 8, after V lost 5 bases and J lost 7 bases. Germline lookup yields CDR1 PRHDT and CDR2 FYEKMQ (reference sequence). This CDR3 contains 15 residues. This CDR3 is CASSAGLAGAREQYF. The CDR3 DNA sequence: TGTGCCAGCAGCGCTGGACTAGCGGGAGCCCGTGAGCAGTACTTC. The variable domain in full, with the rest retrieved from reference TRBV13 and TRBJ2-7, is AAGVIQSPRHLIKEKRETATLKCYPIPRHDTVYWYQQGPGQDPQFLISFYEKMQSDKGSIPDRFSAQQFSDYHSELNMSSLELGDSALYFCASSAGLAGAREQYFGPGTRLTVT.

The chain combines TRBV20-1 with TRBJ2-1; tentative D call: TRBD2 (7 bases). The CDR3 extends over 13 amino acids. The germline gives CDR1 DFQATT, CDR2 SNEGSKA (reference sequence). V was clipped by 4 bases and J by 7 bases, with 14 bases between them. Here the CDR3 DNA reads TGCAGTGCTATTGAAGGGGGGGGGAATGAGCAGTTCTTC. Amino acid sequence: CSAIEGGGNEQFF.

This chain uses TRBV19 with TRBJ2-3; a possible D gene is TRBD1 (6 bases). V lost 4 bases and J lost 3, with 20 bases in between. The germline V gene encodes CDR1 LNHDA and CDR2 SQIVND (reference sequence). This CDR3 is 17 amino acids long. CDR3 residues: CASSTPQGWFETDTQYF. Here the CDR3 DNA reads TGTGCCAGTAGTACCCCACAGGGCTGGTTTGAGACAGATACGCAGTATTTT.

This clone has a handful of counts. The chain is built from TRBV30 and TRBJ2-7; 10 bases align to TRBD2. V was pared by 7 bases and J by 2 bases, with 5 bases of the junction left unmatched. CDR3 length: 13 amino acids. The germline V gene has CDR1 GTSNPN and CDR2 SVGIG (reference sequence). The CDR3 loop reads CALGLANTYEQYF. The CDR3 bases are TGTGCCTTGGGACTAGCGAATACCTACGAGCAGTACTTC.

The chain is built from TRBV6-6 and TRBJ1-3, with a tentative D call TRBD1 (6 bases). V shed 3 bases and J shed 4 bases, with 10 bases lying between them. The germline V gene has CDR1 MNHNY and CDR2 SVGAGI (reference sequence). The CDR3 totals 14 residues. CDR3 nucleotides: TGTGCCAGCAGTTATCCAGGGGCCGGAAACACCATATATTTT. This translates into CASSYPGAGNTIYF.

The table lists this clone with a count of one. The chain carries TRBV5-1 and TRBJ2-1; D is unclear. CDR1 is SGHRS and CDR2 is YFSETQ in the germline V gene. The V gene lost 1 base and the J gene lost 8 bases, with 7 bases spanning the gap. The CDR3 has 12 amino acids. The CDR3 DNA is TGCGCCAGCAGCTTGTATGTCGATGAGCAGTTCTTC. Translated: CASSLYVDEQFF.

This clone was picked up one time. The chain links TRBV3-1 (or the pseudogene TRBV3-2) to TRBJ2-7, with D perhaps TRBD2 (5 bases). The V end was cut by 10 bases, the J end by 0 bases, with 25 bases between. CDR1 and CDR2 (germline): LGHDT, YNNKEL (reference sequence). The CDR3 is 17 residues long. The CDR3 DNA is TGTGCCACGCCCCCGGCCCTCTGGGTGGGGAGCTCCTACGAGCAGTACTTC. The encoded protein is CATPPALWVGSSYEQYF.

The rearrangement joins TRBV7-8 to TRBJ1-6; D remains unclear. V dropped 1 base and J dropped 7 bases, with 8 bases sitting between them. CDR1 is SGHVS, CDR2 FQNEAQ, per germline. This CDR3 contains 14 residues. CDR3 DNA: TGTGCCAGCAGCTTAGGATCGGGGAATTCACCCCTCCACTTT. Translated, it gives CASSLGSGNSPLHF.

This chain uses TRBV2 with TRBJ1-1, with a weak D call TRBD1 (5 bases). This CDR3 is 14 amino acids long. Per germline, CDR1 SNHLY and CDR2 FYNNEI. V lost 6 bases and J 0 bases, leaving 11 bases between the germline ends. CDR3 sequence: CASRETDMNTEAFF. The CDR3 region has the DNA TGTGCCAGCAGGGAGACAGACATGAACACTGAAGCTTTCTTT.